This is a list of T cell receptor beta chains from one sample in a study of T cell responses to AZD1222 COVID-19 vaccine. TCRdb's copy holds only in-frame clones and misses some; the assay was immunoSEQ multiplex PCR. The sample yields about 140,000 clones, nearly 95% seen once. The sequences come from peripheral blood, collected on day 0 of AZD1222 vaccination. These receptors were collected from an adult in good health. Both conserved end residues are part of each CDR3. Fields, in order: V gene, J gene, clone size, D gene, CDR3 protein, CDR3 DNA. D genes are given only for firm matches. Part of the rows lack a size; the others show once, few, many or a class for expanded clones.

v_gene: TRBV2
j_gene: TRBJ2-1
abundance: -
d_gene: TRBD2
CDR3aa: CASSPGTSGTYGGQFF
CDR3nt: TGTGCCAGCAGTCCCGGGACTAGCGGGACCTACGGGGGGCAGTTCTTC

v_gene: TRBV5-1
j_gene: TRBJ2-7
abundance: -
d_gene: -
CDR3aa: CASSLSTGYGPYEQYF
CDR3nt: TGCGCCAGCAGCTTGTCGACGGGGTATGGGCCCTACGAGCAGTACTTC

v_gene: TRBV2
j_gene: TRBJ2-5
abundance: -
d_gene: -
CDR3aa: CASSVRLEETQYF
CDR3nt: TGTGCCAGCAGTGTAAGACTGGAAGAGACCCAGTACTTC

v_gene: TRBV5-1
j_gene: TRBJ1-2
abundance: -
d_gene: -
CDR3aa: CASSLDTLRDYGYTF
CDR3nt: TGCGCCAGCAGCTTGGACACGTTGCGGGACTATGGCTACACCTTC

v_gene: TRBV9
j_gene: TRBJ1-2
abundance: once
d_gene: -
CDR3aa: CASSAQDRRAPSRGYTF
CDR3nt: TGTGCCAGCAGCGCCCAGGACAGAAGGGCCCCCAGTAGGGGCTACACCTTC

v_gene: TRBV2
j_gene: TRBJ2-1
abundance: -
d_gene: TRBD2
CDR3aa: CASRTGTSGGREQFF
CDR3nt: TGTGCCAGCAGAACAGGGACTAGCGGGGGGAGGGAGCAGTTCTTC

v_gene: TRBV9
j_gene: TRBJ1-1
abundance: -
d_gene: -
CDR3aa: CASSVLKGLVDTEAFF
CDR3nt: TGTGCCAGCAGCGTGTTAAAGGGGTTGGTGGACACTGAAGCTTTCTTT

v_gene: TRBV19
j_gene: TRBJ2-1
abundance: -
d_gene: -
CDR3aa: CASSIRLAETLYNEQFF
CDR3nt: TGTGCCAGTAGTATTAGGTTAGCGGAGACCCTCTACAATGAGCAGTTCTTC

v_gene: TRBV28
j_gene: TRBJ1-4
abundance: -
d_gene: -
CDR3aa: CASTRRQAANEKLFF
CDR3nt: TGTGCCAGCACACGACGACAGGCGGCTAATGAAAAACTGTTTTTT

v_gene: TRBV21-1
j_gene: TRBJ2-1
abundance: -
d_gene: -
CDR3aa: CASSKSCGRIAYNEQFF
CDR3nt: TGTGCCAGCAGCAAATCTTGCGGGAGGATCGCCTACAATGAGCAGTTCTTC

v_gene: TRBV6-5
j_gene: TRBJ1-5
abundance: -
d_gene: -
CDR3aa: CASSYGPAQPQHF
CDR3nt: TGTGCCAGCAGTTACGGCCCAGCGCAGCCCCAGCATTTT

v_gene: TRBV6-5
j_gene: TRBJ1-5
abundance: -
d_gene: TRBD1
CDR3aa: CASKGALANQPQHF
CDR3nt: TGTGCCAGCAAGGGGGCTTTGGCCAATCAGCCCCAGCATTTT

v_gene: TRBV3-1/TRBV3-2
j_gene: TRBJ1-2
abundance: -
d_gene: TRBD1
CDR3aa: CASSQWTGVDGYTF
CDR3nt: TGTGCCAGCAGCCAGTGGACAGGGGTTGATGGCTACACCTTC

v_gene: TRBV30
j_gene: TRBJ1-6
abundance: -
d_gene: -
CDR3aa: CAWSPERDSPLHF
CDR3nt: TGTGCCTGGAGTCCTGAAAGGGATTCACCCCTCCACTTT

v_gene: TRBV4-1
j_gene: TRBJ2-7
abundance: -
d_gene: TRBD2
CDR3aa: CASSRTSGGSYEQYF
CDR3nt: TGCGCCAGCAGCCGGACTAGCGGAGGCTCCTACGAGCAGTACTTC

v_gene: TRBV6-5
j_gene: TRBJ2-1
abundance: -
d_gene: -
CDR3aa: CASSYYGGAEGNEQFF
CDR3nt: TGTGCCAGCAGTTACTATGGGGGGGCCGAGGGCAATGAGCAGTTCTTC

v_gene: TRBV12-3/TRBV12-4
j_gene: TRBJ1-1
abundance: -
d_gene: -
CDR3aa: CASSPGTEAFF
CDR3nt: TGTGCCAGCAGTCCGGGCACTGAAGCTTTCTTT

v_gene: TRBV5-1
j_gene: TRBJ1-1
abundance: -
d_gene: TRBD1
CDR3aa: CASSPQPTGEIGTEAFF
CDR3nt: TGCGCCAGCAGCCCCCAACCGACAGGGGAGATAGGCACTGAAGCTTTCTTT

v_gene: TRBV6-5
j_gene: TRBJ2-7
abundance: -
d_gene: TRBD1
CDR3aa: CASSRTDRAQYF
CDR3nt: TGTGCCAGCAGCCGCACTGACAGGGCCCAGTACTTC

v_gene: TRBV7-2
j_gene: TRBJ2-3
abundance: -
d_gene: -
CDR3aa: CASSLDRNTQYF
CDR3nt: TGTGCCAGCAGCTTGGACAGAAATACGCAGTATTTT

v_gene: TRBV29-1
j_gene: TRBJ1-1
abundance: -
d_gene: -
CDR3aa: CSVESQGFEAFF
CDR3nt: TGCAGCGTTGAATCGCAGGGTTTTGAAGCTTTCTTT

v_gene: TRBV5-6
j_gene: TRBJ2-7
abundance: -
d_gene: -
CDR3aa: CASSFARYEQYF
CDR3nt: TGTGCCAGCAGCTTTGCGAGATACGAGCAGTACTTC